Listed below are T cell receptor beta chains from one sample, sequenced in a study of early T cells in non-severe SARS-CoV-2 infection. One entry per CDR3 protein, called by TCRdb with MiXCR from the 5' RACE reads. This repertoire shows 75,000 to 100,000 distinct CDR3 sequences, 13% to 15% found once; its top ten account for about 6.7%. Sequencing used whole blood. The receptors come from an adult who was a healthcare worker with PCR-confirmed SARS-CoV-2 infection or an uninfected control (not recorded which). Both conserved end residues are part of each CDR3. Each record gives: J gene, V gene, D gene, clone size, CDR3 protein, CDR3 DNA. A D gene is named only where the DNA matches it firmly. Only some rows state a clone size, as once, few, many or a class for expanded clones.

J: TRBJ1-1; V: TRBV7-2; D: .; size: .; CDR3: CASSLLGDLEAFF; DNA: TGTGCCAGCAGCTTATTGGGGGACCTGGAAGCTTTCTTT
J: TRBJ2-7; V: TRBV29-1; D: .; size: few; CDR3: CSVGNGGLASEQYF; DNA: TGCAGCGTGGGCAACGGGGGGCTAGCCTCCGAGCAGTACTTC
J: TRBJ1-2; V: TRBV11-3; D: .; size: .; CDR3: CASSFDSPPPYGYTF; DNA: TGTGCCAGCAGCTTCGACAGTCCCCCGCCCTATGGCTACACCTTC
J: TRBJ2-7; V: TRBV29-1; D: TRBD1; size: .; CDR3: CSGRTGTYGEQYF; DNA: TGCAGCGGAAGGACAGGGACTTACGGCGAGCAGTACTTC
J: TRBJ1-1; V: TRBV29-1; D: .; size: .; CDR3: CSVDRQATEAFF; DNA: TGCAGCGTTGATCGGCAGGCCACTGAAGCTTTCTTT
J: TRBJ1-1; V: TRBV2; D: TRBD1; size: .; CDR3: CASIGTENTEAFF; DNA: TGTGCCAGTATCGGGACAGAGAACACTGAAGCTTTCTTT
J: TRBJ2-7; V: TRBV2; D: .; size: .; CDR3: CATEPSGQEQYF; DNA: TGTGCCACCGAGCCCTCCGGTCAGGAGCAGTACTTC
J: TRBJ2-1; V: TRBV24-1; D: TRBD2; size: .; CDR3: CATSDLGLAGRGYNEQFF; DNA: TGTGCCACCAGTGACCTGGGACTAGCGGGAAGGGGCTACAATGAGCAGTTCTTC
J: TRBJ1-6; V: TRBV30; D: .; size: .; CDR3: CAWTGTPNNSPLHF; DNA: TGTGCCTGGACCGGGACACCTAATAATTCACCCCTCCACTTT
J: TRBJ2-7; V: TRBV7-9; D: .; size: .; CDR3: CASSLSGPTYEQYF; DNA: TGTGCCAGCAGCTTATCCGGGCCTACCTACGAGCAGTACTTC
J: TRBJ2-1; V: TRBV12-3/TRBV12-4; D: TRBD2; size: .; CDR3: CASSPRTSDHNEQFF; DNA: TGTGCCAGCAGTCCCAGGACTAGCGATCACAATGAGCAGTTCTTC
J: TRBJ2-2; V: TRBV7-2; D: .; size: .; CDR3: CASSLAGLTGELFF; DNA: TGTGCCAGCAGCTTAGCGGGATTGACCGGGGAGCTGTTTTTT
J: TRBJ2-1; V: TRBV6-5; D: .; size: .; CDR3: CASSDGGDYNEQFF; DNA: TGTGCCAGCAGTGACGGAGGGGATTACAATGAGCAGTTCTTC
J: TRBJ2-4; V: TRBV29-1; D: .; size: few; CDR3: CSVVTMNIQYF; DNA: TGCAGCGTTGTAACGATGAACATTCAGTACTTC
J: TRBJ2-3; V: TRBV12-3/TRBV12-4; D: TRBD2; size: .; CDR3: CASRGPHAGGQDTQYF; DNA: TGTGCCAGCAGGGGCCCCCACGCGGGAGGACAAGATACGCAGTATTTT
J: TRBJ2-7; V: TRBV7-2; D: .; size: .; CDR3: CASSLIGSYEQYF; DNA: TGTGCCAGCAGCTTAATTGGGAGCTACGAGCAGTACTTC
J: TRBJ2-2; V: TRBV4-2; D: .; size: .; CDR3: CASKQGTGNTGELFF; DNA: TGTGCCAGCAAGCAGGGGACTGGTAACACCGGGGAGCTGTTTTTT
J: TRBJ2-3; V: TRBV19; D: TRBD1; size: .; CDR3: CASSALGGGGTDTQYF; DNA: TGTGCCAGTAGTGCATTAGGGGGCGGCGGCACAGATACGCAGTATTTT
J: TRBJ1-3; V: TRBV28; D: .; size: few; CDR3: CASSFYLSGNTIYF; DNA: TGTGCCAGCAGTTTCTATCTCTCTGGAAACACCATATATTTT
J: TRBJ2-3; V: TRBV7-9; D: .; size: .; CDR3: CASSFLGTQYF; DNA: TGTGCCAGCAGCTTCCTGGGGACGCAGTATTTT
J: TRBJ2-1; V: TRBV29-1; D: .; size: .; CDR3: CSAPVDLRRVGEQFF; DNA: TGCAGCGCCCCCGTAGATTTGAGGAGGGTGGGTGAGCAGTTCTTC
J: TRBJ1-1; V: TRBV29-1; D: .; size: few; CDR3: CSVEGPDRTEAFF; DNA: TGCAGCGTTGAAGGCCCAGACAGAACTGAAGCTTTCTTT
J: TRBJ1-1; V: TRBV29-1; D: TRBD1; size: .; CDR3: CSVGDREVFF; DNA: TGCAGCGTTGGGGACAGGGAGGTTTTCTTT
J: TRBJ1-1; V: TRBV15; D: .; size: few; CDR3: CATSRDRSPNTEAFF; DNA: TGTGCCACCAGCAGAGATCGCAGCCCGAACACTGAAGCTTTCTTT
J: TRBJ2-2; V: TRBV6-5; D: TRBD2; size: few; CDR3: CASTSRTSGRALVTGELFF; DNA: TGTGCCAGCACTTCGCGGACTAGCGGGAGGGCCCTCGTCACCGGGGAGCTGTTTTTT
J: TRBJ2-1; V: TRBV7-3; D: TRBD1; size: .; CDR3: CASSLDGDRGLDEQFF; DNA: TGTGCCAGCAGCTTAGATGGGGACAGGGGCTTGGATGAGCAGTTCTTC
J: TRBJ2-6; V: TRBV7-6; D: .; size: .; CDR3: CASSLRGPSSGANVLTF; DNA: TGTGCCAGCAGCTTACGGGGCCCCTCTTCTGGGGCCAACGTCCTGACTTTC
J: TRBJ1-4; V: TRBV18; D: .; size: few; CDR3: CASSTEGEKLFF; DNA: TGTGCCAGCTCAACGGAGGGTGAAAAACTGTTTTTT
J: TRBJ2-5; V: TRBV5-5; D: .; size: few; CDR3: CASSKRGRGETQYF; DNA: TGTGCCAGCTCGAAACGGGGGCGAGGGGAGACCCAGTACTTC
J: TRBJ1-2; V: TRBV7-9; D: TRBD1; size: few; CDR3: CASTRSGKGADYGYTF; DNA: TGTGCCAGCACCCGGTCAGGGAAGGGGGCCGACTATGGCTACACCTTC
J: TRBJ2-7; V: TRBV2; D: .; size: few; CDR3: CASTGSSTYEQYF; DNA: TGTGCCAGCACTGGCAGTTCAACCTACGAGCAGTACTTC
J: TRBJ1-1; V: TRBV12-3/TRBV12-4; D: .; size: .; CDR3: CASSLGLQGTFFAFF; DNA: TGTGCCAGCAGTTTAGGACTACAGGGAACCTTTTTCGCTTTCTTT
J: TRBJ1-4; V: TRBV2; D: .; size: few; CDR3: CASSDGVRATNEKLFF; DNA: TGTGCCAGCAGTGACGGGGTCCGGGCAACTAATGAAAAACTGTTTTTT
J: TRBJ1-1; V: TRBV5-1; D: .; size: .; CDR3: CASSTPTGNTEAFF; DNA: TGCGCCAGCAGCACTCCGACAGGGAACACTGAAGCTTTCTTT
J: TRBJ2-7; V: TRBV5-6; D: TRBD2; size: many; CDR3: CASSLGTSGIYEQYF; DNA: TGTGCCAGCAGCTTGGGGACTAGCGGGATTTACGAGCAGTACTTC
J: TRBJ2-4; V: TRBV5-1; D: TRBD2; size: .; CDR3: CASSGAGGF; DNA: TGCGCCAGCAGCGGAGCGGGGGGCTTC
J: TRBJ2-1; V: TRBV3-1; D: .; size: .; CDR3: CASSQVPNEQFF; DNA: TGTGCCAGCAGCCAAGTTCCCAATGAGCAGTTCTTC
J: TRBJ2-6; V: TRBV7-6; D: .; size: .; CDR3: CASSLNYGGDSGANVLTF; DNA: TGTGCCAGCAGCTTAAATTATGGAGGGGACTCTGGGGCCAACGTCCTGACTTTC
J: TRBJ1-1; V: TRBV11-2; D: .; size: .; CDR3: CASSLVQGGVGTEAFF; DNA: TGTGCCAGCAGCTTAGTACAGGGAGGAGTTGGCACTGAAGCTTTCTTT
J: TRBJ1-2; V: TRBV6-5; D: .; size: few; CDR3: CASSRRVNYGYTF; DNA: TGTGCCAGCAGCCGCAGGGTAAACTATGGCTACACCTTC
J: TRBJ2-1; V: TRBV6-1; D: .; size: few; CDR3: CASSENNEQFF; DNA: TGTGCCAGCAGTGAAAACAATGAGCAGTTCTTC
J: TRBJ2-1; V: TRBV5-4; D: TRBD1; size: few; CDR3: CASSLAGTEREQFF; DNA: TGTGCCAGCAGCTTGGCCGGGACAGAACGCGAGCAGTTCTTC
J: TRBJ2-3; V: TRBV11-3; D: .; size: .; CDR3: CASSSPGSGGDTQYF; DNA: TGTGCCAGCAGTTCCCCGGGTAGTGGAGGAGATACGCAGTATTTT
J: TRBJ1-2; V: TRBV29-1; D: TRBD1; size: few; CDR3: CSVRSPGGEYGYTF; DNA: TGCAGCGTCCGAAGCCCAGGGGGGGAGTATGGCTACACCTTC
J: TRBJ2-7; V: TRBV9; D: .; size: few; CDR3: CASSPPSGTGYYEQYF; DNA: TGTGCCAGCAGCCCCCCCAGTGGGACGGGGTACTACGAGCAGTACTTC
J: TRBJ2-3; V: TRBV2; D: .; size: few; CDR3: CASRLAAISTDTQYF; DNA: TGTGCCAGCAGGCTAGCCGCAATAAGCACAGATACGCAGTATTTT
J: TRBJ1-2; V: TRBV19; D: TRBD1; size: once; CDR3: CASQDRSYYGYTF; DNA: TGTGCCAGTCAGGACAGGTCCTACTATGGCTACACCTTC